Listed below are T cell receptor beta chains from one sample, sequenced in a study of T cells in localized non-small cell lung cancer. Sequenced by immunoSEQ multiplex PCR; TCRdb stores in-frame clones only, minus some. The table includes about 72,000 clones, approximately 84% detected once. Specimen: peripheral blood, collected before any cancer treatment. All receptors derive from a female donor of 60 years or more with stage I lung adenocarcinoma. CDR3s include the opening cysteine and the closing phenylalanine or tryptophan. A D gene is named only where the DNA matches it firmly. Only part of the rows carry a size: once, few, many, or a class if the clone is expanded.

abundance: -
d_gene: TRBD1
v_gene: TRBV7-9
j_gene: TRBJ2-4
CDR3nt: TGTGCCAGCAGCTTTACAGGGGAATTAAAAAACATTCAGTACTTC
CDR3aa: CASSFTGELKNIQYF

abundance: -
d_gene: TRBD2
v_gene: TRBV5-6
j_gene: TRBJ2-5
CDR3nt: TGTGCCAGCAGCTCTCTAGCGGAGGGACAAGAGACCCAGTACTTC
CDR3aa: CASSSLAEGQETQYF

abundance: -
d_gene: TRBD2
v_gene: TRBV4-2
j_gene: TRBJ2-5
CDR3nt: TGTGCCAGCAGCCTAGCGGGGGGCGGAGAGACCCAGTACTTC
CDR3aa: CASSLAGGGETQYF

abundance: -
d_gene: -
v_gene: TRBV27
j_gene: TRBJ1-1
CDR3nt: TGTGCCAGCAGCTACACAGTAAACACTGAAGCTTTCTTT
CDR3aa: CASSYTVNTEAFF

abundance: -
d_gene: TRBD2
v_gene: TRBV7-2
j_gene: TRBJ2-7
CDR3nt: TGTGCCAGCAGCTTAATTCCGGGGGGTTCCTTTTACTTC
CDR3aa: CASSLIPGGSFYF

abundance: once
d_gene: -
v_gene: TRBV25-1
j_gene: TRBJ2-7
CDR3nt: TGTGCCAGCAGTGAACCGGGAGGGGGCGGCAAGGCGGACGAGCAGTACTTC
CDR3aa: CASSEPGGGGKADEQYF

abundance: few
d_gene: TRBD1
v_gene: TRBV4-1
j_gene: TRBJ1-2
CDR3nt: TGCGCCAGCAGCCTAGGGACAGGGGATACCTATGGCTACACCTTC
CDR3aa: CASSLGTGDTYGYTF

abundance: -
d_gene: TRBD2
v_gene: TRBV4-1
j_gene: TRBJ2-4
CDR3nt: TGCGCCAGCAGCCAATCTCCTACTAGCGGGAGGACCAAAAACATTCAGTACTTC
CDR3aa: CASSQSPTSGRTKNIQYF

abundance: -
d_gene: -
v_gene: TRBV19
j_gene: TRBJ1-1
CDR3nt: TGTGCCAGCGGAAGTCCCCCCCGAGCTTTCTTT
CDR3aa: CASGSPPRAFF

abundance: -
d_gene: TRBD1
v_gene: TRBV11-3
j_gene: TRBJ1-1
CDR3nt: TGTGCCAGCACCCACCGAGGGGGCTACACTGAAGCTTTCTTT
CDR3aa: CASTHRGGYTEAFF

abundance: few
d_gene: TRBD1
v_gene: TRBV6-5
j_gene: TRBJ1-5
CDR3nt: TGTGCCAGCAGTCCGGGGACAGTGTTACAGCCCCAGCATTTT
CDR3aa: CASSPGTVLQPQHF

abundance: -
d_gene: -
v_gene: TRBV11-1
j_gene: TRBJ1-2
CDR3nt: TGTGCCAGCAGCCTGTCGGTGGCTAACTATGGCTACACCTTC
CDR3aa: CASSLSVANYGYTF

abundance: -
d_gene: -
v_gene: TRBV5-6
j_gene: TRBJ1-2
CDR3nt: TGTGCCAGCAGCTTGGGTCTTGGACGAAGCTATGGCTACACCTTC
CDR3aa: CASSLGLGRSYGYTF

abundance: once
d_gene: -
v_gene: TRBV2
j_gene: TRBJ1-2
CDR3nt: TGTGCCAGCACCCTGACAGCCATTAACTATGGCTACACCTTC
CDR3aa: CASTLTAINYGYTF

abundance: -
d_gene: -
v_gene: TRBV7-2
j_gene: TRBJ1-2
CDR3nt: TGTGCCAGCAGCCCCCGGGGGGGGGCGTTTGGCTACACCTTC
CDR3aa: CASSPRGGAFGYTF

abundance: -
d_gene: -
v_gene: TRBV28
j_gene: TRBJ1-2
CDR3nt: TGTGCCAGCAAGGAGGGCGGGAACTATGGCTACACCTTC
CDR3aa: CASKEGGNYGYTF

abundance: -
d_gene: TRBD1
v_gene: TRBV5-4
j_gene: TRBJ1-2
CDR3nt: TGTGCCAGCAGCCCGGACAGGGCTTATGGCTACACCTTC
CDR3aa: CASSPDRAYGYTF

abundance: -
d_gene: -
v_gene: TRBV7-2
j_gene: TRBJ2-3
CDR3nt: TGTGCCAGCAGCTGGGGTGATACGCAGTATTTT
CDR3aa: CASSWGDTQYF

abundance: -
d_gene: TRBD1
v_gene: TRBV18
j_gene: TRBJ2-5
CDR3nt: TGTGCCAGCTCACCAAAGGACAGGCAAGAGACCCAGTACTTC
CDR3aa: CASSPKDRQETQYF

abundance: -
d_gene: -
v_gene: TRBV19
j_gene: TRBJ2-3
CDR3nt: TGTGCCACTAATCATGGGGGGCCCACAGATACGCAGTATTTT
CDR3aa: CATNHGGPTDTQYF

abundance: -
d_gene: -
v_gene: TRBV19
j_gene: TRBJ1-4
CDR3nt: TGTGCCAGTAGTAAGCGGACTGAGAATGAAAAACTGTTTTTT
CDR3aa: CASSKRTENEKLFF

abundance: -
d_gene: -
v_gene: TRBV10-3
j_gene: TRBJ2-6
CDR3nt: TGTGCCATCAGTGAATATTACAGCCCCTCTGGGGCCAACGTCCTGACTTTC
CDR3aa: CAISEYYSPSGANVLTF

abundance: -
d_gene: -
v_gene: TRBV21-1
j_gene: TRBJ2-2
CDR3nt: TGTGCCAGCAGCAAAATTGGACGGACCGGGGAGCTGTTTTTT
CDR3aa: CASSKIGRTGELFF

abundance: -
d_gene: -
v_gene: TRBV5-5
j_gene: TRBJ2-1
CDR3nt: TGTGCCAGCAGCATTGGGACACTCAATGAGCAGTTCTTC
CDR3aa: CASSIGTLNEQFF

abundance: -
d_gene: TRBD2
v_gene: TRBV30
j_gene: TRBJ2-3
CDR3nt: TGTGCCTGGAGTATCGGCGGGAGTGTGGATACGCAGTATTTT
CDR3aa: CAWSIGGSVDTQYF

abundance: -
d_gene: -
v_gene: TRBV9
j_gene: TRBJ1-4
CDR3nt: TGTGCCAGCAGCGTCAGCGGAACTAATGAAAAACTGTTTTTT
CDR3aa: CASSVSGTNEKLFF

abundance: -
d_gene: -
v_gene: TRBV14
j_gene: TRBJ2-3
CDR3nt: TGTGCCAGCAGCCGGAACAGGGCAGATACGCAGTATTTT
CDR3aa: CASSRNRADTQYF

abundance: -
d_gene: -
v_gene: TRBV12-5
j_gene: TRBJ2-1
CDR3nt: TGTGCTAGCGGGAGACTCTACAATGAGCAGTTCTTC
CDR3aa: CASGRLYNEQFF

abundance: -
d_gene: TRBD1
v_gene: TRBV7-3
j_gene: TRBJ2-3
CDR3nt: TGTGCCAGCAGCTCGACAGGGCCCACAGATACGCAGTATTTT
CDR3aa: CASSSTGPTDTQYF

abundance: -
d_gene: TRBD2
v_gene: TRBV7-4
j_gene: TRBJ2-4
CDR3nt: TGTGCCAGCAGCTTAATCCTTAGCGGGGCGCTAGCCAAAAACATTCAGTACTTC
CDR3aa: CASSLILSGALAKNIQYF

abundance: -
d_gene: -
v_gene: TRBV29-1
j_gene: TRBJ1-1
CDR3nt: TGCAGCGCCCTTAAAATCGAAGCTTTCTTT
CDR3aa: CSALKIEAFF

abundance: -
d_gene: TRBD1
v_gene: TRBV7-9
j_gene: TRBJ2-3
CDR3nt: TGTGCCAGCAGCCGCCGGACAGGGACAGATACGCAGTATTTT
CDR3aa: CASSRRTGTDTQYF

abundance: -
d_gene: TRBD1
v_gene: TRBV19
j_gene: TRBJ1-2
CDR3nt: TGTGCCAGTAGTACAGGGGGCCCCACTGGCGGCTACACCTTC
CDR3aa: CASSTGGPTGGYTF

abundance: once
d_gene: TRBD2
v_gene: TRBV6-4
j_gene: TRBJ2-5
CDR3nt: TGTGCCAGCAGTGACTCTCGGGGGGCCCAGTACTTC
CDR3aa: CASSDSRGAQYF

abundance: -
d_gene: -
v_gene: TRBV2
j_gene: TRBJ2-3
CDR3nt: TGTGCCAGCAGTGTCTTTCCCCCCGGGGGCACAGATACGCAGTATTTT
CDR3aa: CASSVFPPGGTDTQYF

abundance: -
d_gene: -
v_gene: TRBV7-9
j_gene: TRBJ2-1
CDR3nt: TGTGCCAGCAGCTCCCCCCTATCCGGGGGAACCTACAATGAGCAGTTCTTC
CDR3aa: CASSSPLSGGTYNEQFF

abundance: -
d_gene: TRBD2
v_gene: TRBV30
j_gene: TRBJ2-1
CDR3nt: TGTGCCTGGAGCCCTGGGACTAGCGGGAGGGCGAGGCTCTTC
CDR3aa: CAWSPGTSGRARLF

abundance: -
d_gene: -
v_gene: TRBV19
j_gene: TRBJ2-7
CDR3nt: TGTGCCAGTGCCCGCCAAAGTTCGACATACGAGCAGTACTTC
CDR3aa: CASARQSSTYEQYF

abundance: -
d_gene: -
v_gene: TRBV19
j_gene: TRBJ1-2
CDR3nt: TGTGCCAGTACCCTAAGAAGGGTTGACTATGGCTACACCTTC
CDR3aa: CASTLRRVDYGYTF

abundance: -
d_gene: TRBD1
v_gene: TRBV18
j_gene: TRBJ2-5
CDR3nt: TGTGCCAGCTCACCCCCAGGGGGATGGGAAGAGACCCAGTACTTC
CDR3aa: CASSPPGGWEETQYF

abundance: -
d_gene: TRBD2
v_gene: TRBV15
j_gene: TRBJ2-3
CDR3nt: TGTGCCACCAGCAGAGAGGCTAGCGGAAGCACAGATACGCAGTATTTT
CDR3aa: CATSREASGSTDTQYF

abundance: -
d_gene: TRBD2
v_gene: TRBV5-1
j_gene: TRBJ2-1
CDR3nt: TGCGCCAGCAGCTTCCCCCAGACTAGCGGGAGGTCCTACAATGAGCAGTTCTTC
CDR3aa: CASSFPQTSGRSYNEQFF

abundance: -
d_gene: TRBD1
v_gene: TRBV6-1
j_gene: TRBJ2-2
CDR3nt: TGTGCCAGCAGTGGAGGACAGGGGATATACACCGGGGAGCTGTTTTTT
CDR3aa: CASSGGQGIYTGELFF

abundance: -
d_gene: -
v_gene: TRBV5-1
j_gene: TRBJ1-4
CDR3nt: TGCGCCAGCAGCTTATTAGCAACTAATGAAAAACTGTTTTTT
CDR3aa: CASSLLATNEKLFF